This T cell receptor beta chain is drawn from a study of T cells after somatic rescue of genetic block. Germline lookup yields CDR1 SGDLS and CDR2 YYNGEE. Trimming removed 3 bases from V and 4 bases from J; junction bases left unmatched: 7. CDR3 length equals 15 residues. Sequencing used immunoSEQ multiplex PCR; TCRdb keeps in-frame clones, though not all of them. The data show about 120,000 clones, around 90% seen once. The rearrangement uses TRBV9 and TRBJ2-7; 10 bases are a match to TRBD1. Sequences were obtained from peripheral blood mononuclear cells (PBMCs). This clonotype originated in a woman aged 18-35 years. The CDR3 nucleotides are TGTGCCAGCAGCGCGGGACAGGGGAGTTTTTACGAGCAGTACTTC. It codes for CASSAGQGSFYEQYF.